These T cell receptor beta chains were read from a single sample in a study of graft-versus-host responses after intestinal transplantation. TCRdb's copy holds only in-frame clones and misses some; the assay was immunoSEQ multiplex PCR. This table holds about 89,000 clones, roughly 91% found once. For these receptors, no antigen is known. Sequencing was performed on unstimulated CD8+ T cells sorted from spleen or lymph node cells, taken before intestinal transplant. The receptors derive from a human donor who received an intestinal transplant. CDR3s include the opening cysteine and the closing phenylalanine or tryptophan. Fields, in order: clone size, J gene, V gene, D gene, CDR3 length, CDR3 DNA, CDR3 protein. A D gene is named only where the DNA matches it firmly. Not all rows give a size; the values are once, few, many and, for expanded clones, a class.

clone size: -
J gene: TRBJ1-4
V gene: TRBV15
D gene: -
CDR3 length: 18
CDR3 DNA: TGTGCCACCAGCAGGCGGGGTCCCCTGACGCTTTATAATGAAAAACTGTTTTTT
CDR3 protein: CATSRRGPLTLYNEKLFF

clone size: few
J gene: TRBJ2-1
V gene: TRBV19
D gene: TRBD2
CDR3 length: 15
CDR3 DNA: TGTGCCAGTAGTGAATGGACTAGCGGCTACAATGAGCAGTTCTTC
CDR3 protein: CASSEWTSGYNEQFF

clone size: -
J gene: TRBJ2-6
V gene: TRBV9
D gene: -
CDR3 length: 15
CDR3 DNA: TGTGCCAGCAGCGTAAGAGTCTCTGGGGCCAACGTCCTGACTTTC
CDR3 protein: CASSVRVSGANVLTF

clone size: -
J gene: TRBJ1-4
V gene: TRBV6-5
D gene: TRBD1
CDR3 length: 14
CDR3 DNA: TGTGCCAGCAGTTACAGGACAGGGAATGAAAAACTGTTTTTT
CDR3 protein: CASSYRTGNEKLFF

clone size: -
J gene: TRBJ1-2
V gene: TRBV4-1
D gene: -
CDR3 length: 15
CDR3 DNA: TGCGCCAGCAGCCAAGACAAGGGTGGGGCCTATGGCTACACCTTC
CDR3 protein: CASSQDKGGAYGYTF

clone size: -
J gene: TRBJ2-5
V gene: TRBV27
D gene: -
CDR3 length: 13
CDR3 DNA: TGTGCCAGCAGGGGGACACTCCAAGAGACCCAGTACTTC
CDR3 protein: CASRGTLQETQYF

clone size: -
J gene: TRBJ1-1
V gene: TRBV13
D gene: -
CDR3 length: 15
CDR3 DNA: TGTGCCAGCAGGTGGGGCGGCGCATTTAACGCTGAAGCTTTCTTT
CDR3 protein: CASRWGGAFNAEAFF

clone size: -
J gene: TRBJ1-4
V gene: TRBV27
D gene: -
CDR3 length: 14
CDR3 DNA: TGTGCCAGCAGTTCTCGGCAGGGAAGTGAAAAACTGTTTTTT
CDR3 protein: CASSSRQGSEKLFF

clone size: -
J gene: TRBJ2-7
V gene: TRBV11-2
D gene: -
CDR3 length: 13
CDR3 DNA: TGTGCCAGCAGACAAGGACAGTACCACGAGCAGTACTTC
CDR3 protein: CASRQGQYHEQYF

clone size: -
J gene: TRBJ1-2
V gene: TRBV20-1
D gene: -
CDR3 length: 9
CDR3 DNA: TGCAGTGCCCCGGGGGGCTACACCTTC
CDR3 protein: CSAPGGYTF

clone size: -
J gene: TRBJ1-1
V gene: TRBV4-3
D gene: -
CDR3 length: 14
CDR3 DNA: TGCGCCAGCAGCCAAGATCAGGCAGCCTATGAAGCTTTCTTT
CDR3 protein: CASSQDQAAYEAFF

clone size: once
J gene: TRBJ1-1
V gene: TRBV4-3
D gene: -
CDR3 length: 17
CDR3 DNA: TGCGCCAGCAGCCAAGATGCTGGGGGGAGGGGGAACACTGAAGCTTTCTTT
CDR3 protein: CASSQDAGGRGNTEAFF

clone size: -
J gene: TRBJ2-7
V gene: TRBV9
D gene: TRBD1
CDR3 length: 17
CDR3 DNA: TGTGCCAGCAGCGCGGGGGGGACAGGGGGTTTCTCCTACGAGCAGTACTTC
CDR3 protein: CASSAGGTGGFSYEQYF

clone size: -
J gene: TRBJ1-1
V gene: TRBV7-8
D gene: TRBD1
CDR3 length: 16
CDR3 DNA: TGTGCCAGCAGCTTAGGTTCTCAGGGGGGAAACACTGAAGCTTTCTTT
CDR3 protein: CASSLGSQGGNTEAFF

clone size: -
J gene: TRBJ1-1
V gene: TRBV11-2
D gene: -
CDR3 length: 16
CDR3 DNA: TGTGCCAGCAGCTTAGATCCGGGGGGAATGAACACTGAAGCTTTCTTT
CDR3 protein: CASSLDPGGMNTEAFF

clone size: -
J gene: TRBJ1-2
V gene: TRBV6-1
D gene: TRBD1
CDR3 length: 15
CDR3 DNA: TGTGCCAGCAGTGAAGCGTTCGACAGGGCGGCTGGCTACACCTTC
CDR3 protein: CASSEAFDRAAGYTF

clone size: -
J gene: TRBJ1-1
V gene: TRBV27
D gene: -
CDR3 length: 13
CDR3 DNA: TGTGCCAGCAGTTTATCTCAGGGATTTGAAGCTTTCTTT
CDR3 protein: CASSLSQGFEAFF

clone size: -
J gene: TRBJ2-3
V gene: TRBV2
D gene: TRBD2
CDR3 length: 15
CDR3 DNA: TGTGCCAGCAGTGTCTTAGCGGGGGGAACAGATACGCAGTATTTT
CDR3 protein: CASSVLAGGTDTQYF

clone size: few
J gene: TRBJ2-7
V gene: TRBV4-3
D gene: TRBD2
CDR3 length: 15
CDR3 DNA: TGCGCCAGCAGCCTCGGGACTAGCGCGACCTACGAGCAGTACTTC
CDR3 protein: CASSLGTSATYEQYF

clone size: once
J gene: TRBJ1-4
V gene: TRBV9
D gene: -
CDR3 length: 16
CDR3 DNA: TGTGCCAGCAGCCCCTTCATGTCGGGGGGAATTGAAAAACTGTTTTTT
CDR3 protein: CASSPFMSGGIEKLFF

clone size: -
J gene: TRBJ2-7
V gene: TRBV6-6
D gene: -
CDR3 length: 16
CDR3 DNA: TGTGCCAGCAGTTACGTCGGAGGGGGCCTCTCCTACGAGCAGTACTTC
CDR3 protein: CASSYVGGGLSYEQYF

clone size: once
J gene: TRBJ2-3
V gene: TRBV30
D gene: TRBD2
CDR3 length: 16
CDR3 DNA: TGTGCCTGGAGGAATGGAGCGGGGGGGCCGACAGATACGCAGTATTTT
CDR3 protein: CAWRNGAGGPTDTQYF

clone size: -
J gene: TRBJ2-7
V gene: TRBV2
D gene: TRBD1
CDR3 length: 13
CDR3 DNA: TGTGCCGGGTTAGGGGACAGCTCCTACGAGCAGTACTTC
CDR3 protein: CAGLGDSSYEQYF

clone size: -
J gene: TRBJ1-4
V gene: TRBV9
D gene: TRBD1
CDR3 length: 15
CDR3 DNA: TGTGCCAGCGGAACTGGACAGGGGGCTGGTGAAAAACTGTTTTTT
CDR3 protein: CASGTGQGAGEKLFF

clone size: once
J gene: TRBJ1-1
V gene: TRBV4-3
D gene: -
CDR3 length: 13
CDR3 DNA: TGCGCCAGCAGCCCCAGTAGGGGGACTGAAGCTTTCTTT
CDR3 protein: CASSPSRGTEAFF

clone size: -
J gene: TRBJ1-1
V gene: TRBV20-1
D gene: -
CDR3 length: 11
CDR3 DNA: TGCAGTGCGGCGGGGAACACTGAAGCTTTCTTT
CDR3 protein: CSAAGNTEAFF

clone size: -
J gene: TRBJ2-5
V gene: TRBV7-8
D gene: -
CDR3 length: 14
CDR3 DNA: TGTGCCAGCAGCTCCGAAATCGGGGAAGAGACCCAGTACTTC
CDR3 protein: CASSSEIGEETQYF

clone size: -
J gene: TRBJ2-7
V gene: TRBV10-2
D gene: TRBD1
CDR3 length: 15
CDR3 DNA: TGCGCCAGCAGTGAGTCTAGGGGGCCTACCTACGAGCAGTACTTC
CDR3 protein: CASSESRGPTYEQYF

clone size: -
J gene: TRBJ2-7
V gene: TRBV6-6
D gene: -
CDR3 length: 14
CDR3 DNA: TGTGCCAGCAGTTACTCTAGCGGAAACCTCGAGCAGTACTTC
CDR3 protein: CASSYSSGNLEQYF

clone size: -
J gene: TRBJ2-5
V gene: TRBV14
D gene: -
CDR3 length: 16
CDR3 DNA: TGTGCCAGCAGCCAAGTCGGAGTGATAGCCCAAGAGACCCAGTACTTC
CDR3 protein: CASSQVGVIAQETQYF

clone size: -
J gene: TRBJ2-7
V gene: TRBV30
D gene: TRBD1
CDR3 length: 14
CDR3 DNA: TGTGCCTGGAATCCCGGGACAGGGATTGGAGAGCAGTACTTC
CDR3 protein: CAWNPGTGIGEQYF

clone size: once
J gene: TRBJ2-7
V gene: TRBV7-8
D gene: TRBD1
CDR3 length: 16
CDR3 DNA: TGTGCCAGCAGCTTAGCGAGGACAGGGGCCACCTACGAGCAGTACTTC
CDR3 protein: CASSLARTGATYEQYF

clone size: -
J gene: TRBJ1-1
V gene: TRBV30
D gene: -
CDR3 length: 11
CDR3 DNA: TGTGCCTGGAGTGTAGAGGATGGAGCTTTCTTT
CDR3 protein: CAWSVEDGAFF

clone size: -
J gene: TRBJ2-3
V gene: TRBV7-2
D gene: TRBD1
CDR3 length: 17
CDR3 DNA: TGTGCCAGCAGCTTCAAAACCGGGACAGCTAGCACAGATACGCAGTATTTT
CDR3 protein: CASSFKTGTASTDTQYF

clone size: -
J gene: TRBJ1-5
V gene: TRBV5-5
D gene: TRBD1
CDR3 length: 14
CDR3 DNA: TGTGCCAGCAGCCCGGACAGGGACTATCAGCCCCAGCATTTT
CDR3 protein: CASSPDRDYQPQHF

clone size: -
J gene: TRBJ1-1
V gene: TRBV27
D gene: -
CDR3 length: 14
CDR3 DNA: TGTGCCAGCAGTCCGGCGACAGGGAACACTGAAGCTTTCTTT
CDR3 protein: CASSPATGNTEAFF

clone size: -
J gene: TRBJ2-7
V gene: TRBV7-6
D gene: TRBD2
CDR3 length: 16
CDR3 DNA: TGTGCCAGCAGCCAGGATCCCGGGCTAGCGGGGAACGAGCAGTACTTC
CDR3 protein: CASSQDPGLAGNEQYF

clone size: once
J gene: TRBJ1-1
V gene: TRBV13
D gene: -
CDR3 length: 12
CDR3 DNA: TGTGCCAGCAGCCTAAATTCAAACTCCGCTTTCTTT
CDR3 protein: CASSLNSNSAFF

clone size: -
J gene: TRBJ2-7
V gene: TRBV2
D gene: TRBD2
CDR3 length: 15
CDR3 DNA: TGTGCCAGCAGTGAATTAGCGGGATTGGCCTACGAGCAGTACTTC
CDR3 protein: CASSELAGLAYEQYF

clone size: once
J gene: TRBJ1-1
V gene: TRBV4-1
D gene: -
CDR3 length: 14
CDR3 DNA: TGCGCCAGCAGCCAAGCGGGGGGGCGTTGGCAAGCTTTCTTT
CDR3 protein: CASSQAGGRWQAFF

clone size: -
J gene: TRBJ2-1
V gene: TRBV7-9
D gene: TRBD2
CDR3 length: 16
CDR3 DNA: TGTGCCAGCAGCTTACTAGAAGTGGGGGGGAACAATGAGCAGTTCTTC
CDR3 protein: CASSLLEVGGNNEQFF

clone size: -
J gene: TRBJ2-7
V gene: TRBV4-1
D gene: -
CDR3 length: 15
CDR3 DNA: TGCGCCAGCAGCCAAGAAAGGTCGCAGCGGTACGAGCAGTACTTC
CDR3 protein: CASSQERSQRYEQYF

clone size: -
J gene: TRBJ1-1
V gene: TRBV6-5
D gene: -
CDR3 length: 14
CDR3 DNA: TGTGCCAGCAATCCCCAGGGAGGAAACACTGAAGCTTTCTTT
CDR3 protein: CASNPQGGNTEAFF

clone size: once
J gene: TRBJ2-3
V gene: TRBV30
D gene: -
CDR3 length: 14
CDR3 DNA: TGTGCCTGGAGTTCCATACATCGCACAGATACGCAGTATTTT
CDR3 protein: CAWSSIHRTDTQYF

clone size: -
J gene: TRBJ2-7
V gene: TRBV7-9
D gene: TRBD1
CDR3 length: 18
CDR3 DNA: TGTGCCAGCAGCTCGAGCCTCCGGGACAGGCAGGTTCTTAACGAGCAGTACTTC
CDR3 protein: CASSSSLRDRQVLNEQYF

clone size: -
J gene: TRBJ2-7
V gene: TRBV10-2
D gene: -
CDR3 length: 12
CDR3 DNA: TGCGCCAGCAGTGAGTCAACAAACGAGCAGTACTTC
CDR3 protein: CASSESTNEQYF

clone size: -
J gene: TRBJ2-7
V gene: TRBV11-3
D gene: TRBD1
CDR3 length: 15
CDR3 DNA: TGTGCCAGCAGCTTAGCAGGACAGGGCCCCTACGAGCAGTACTTC
CDR3 protein: CASSLAGQGPYEQYF